These T cell receptor beta chains were read from a single sample in a study of T cells in Graves' hyperthyroidism and ophthalmopathy. TCRdb redid the calling of the multiplex PCR reads with MiXCR, one entry per CDR3 protein. Of roughly 200,000 distinct CDR3 sequences detected, less than 20% appear once; the ten largest clones hold roughly 49%. Sequences were obtained from blood. The receptors originated from a woman between 50 and 59 years old with Graves' hyperthyroidism. Each CDR3 is given without its conserved first and last residue. Fields, in order: D gene, V gene, J gene, CDR3 protein. The D gene is left open where the match is weak.

d_call: NA
v_call: TRBV28
j_call: TRBJ2-5
cdr3_aa: ASSALLYRGTETQY

d_call: NA
v_call: TRBV11-2
j_call: TRBJ2-7
cdr3_aa: ASSLELTGTYEQY

d_call: NA
v_call: TRBV11-2
j_call: TRBJ2-5
cdr3_aa: ASSLLALGTADSQETQY

d_call: NA
v_call: TRBV3-1
j_call: TRBJ2-7
cdr3_aa: ASSQELASDEQY

d_call: NA
v_call: TRBV6-7
j_call: TRBJ1-6
cdr3_aa: ASSYATLNSDSPLH

d_call: TRBD1
v_call: TRBV20-1
j_call: TRBJ1-5
cdr3_aa: SITGTDNQPQH

d_call: TRBD1
v_call: TRBV20-1
j_call: TRBJ2-7
cdr3_aa: SARDPGQVADPTEQY

d_call: NA
v_call: TRBV3-1
j_call: TRBJ2-2
cdr3_aa: ASSQGNRVGGELF

d_call: TRBD2
v_call: TRBV20-1
j_call: TRBJ2-1
cdr3_aa: SARDRTSGRVGEQF

d_call: NA
v_call: TRBV30
j_call: TRBJ1-1
cdr3_aa: AWTAGVLMKLGPANTEAF

d_call: TRBD2
v_call: TRBV27
j_call: TRBJ2-1
cdr3_aa: ASSQAGNNEQF

d_call: NA
v_call: TRBV11-2
j_call: TRBJ2-2
cdr3_aa: ASSVNGGYTGELF

d_call: NA
v_call: TRBV4-2
j_call: TRBJ2-7
cdr3_aa: ASSQSQLGWEQY

d_call: NA
v_call: TRBV6-5
j_call: TRBJ2-1
cdr3_aa: ASQRSYYNEQF

d_call: NA
v_call: TRBV12-5
j_call: TRBJ2-5
cdr3_aa: ASGLVWGGVRGETQY

d_call: NA
v_call: TRBV19
j_call: TRBJ1-5
cdr3_aa: ASSNEGQRPQH

d_call: NA
v_call: TRBV20-1
j_call: TRBJ2-3
cdr3_aa: SASREDTQY

d_call: TRBD1
v_call: TRBV25-1
j_call: TRBJ2-5
cdr3_aa: ASSDTRTGALGETQY

d_call: TRBD1
v_call: TRBV9
j_call: TRBJ1-4
cdr3_aa: ASSVEGDREVEKLF

d_call: TRBD2
v_call: TRBV2
j_call: TRBJ2-7
cdr3_aa: ASSVAGGPYEQY

d_call: NA
v_call: TRBV9
j_call: TRBJ1-2
cdr3_aa: ASSVGGGGNYGYT

d_call: TRBD2
v_call: TRBV30
j_call: TRBJ2-3
cdr3_aa: AWSVIAGYADTQY

d_call: TRBD2
v_call: TRBV20-1
j_call: TRBJ2-1
cdr3_aa: SASGTSGRWDEQF

d_call: NA
v_call: TRBV20-1
j_call: TRBJ2-3
cdr3_aa: SAPVGGSTDTQY

d_call: NA
v_call: TRBV7-6
j_call: TRBJ2-5
cdr3_aa: ASSTGFRETQY

d_call: TRBD2
v_call: TRBV7-9
j_call: TRBJ2-1
cdr3_aa: ASSFDSGSAYNEQF

d_call: NA
v_call: TRBV19
j_call: TRBJ1-5
cdr3_aa: ASSIVAPDFYSNQPQH